The entry that follows covers one TCR beta chain sequence. What it binds is not known. This record comes from a study of PD-1 blockade in classical Hodgkin lymphoma. Clones were read by immunoSEQ multiplex PCR, and TCRdb kept only the in-frame ones, dropping some. The sample gives 25,000 to 30,000 clones, 70% to 90% of which show up once; about 0.45% is in the top ten. CDR1 SGHDN and CDR2 FVKESK come from the germline V gene. The CDR3 has 15 residues. After removal of 2 bases from V and 6 bases from J, the junction contained 9 bases not matched to a gene. Time point: cycle 4 day 1 (C4D1), after 6 weeks of nivolumab. Brentuximab vedotin exposure varied, and every patient relapsed after autologous stem cell transplantation. Isolation of CD4+ T cells from thawed PBMCs was performed by magnetic negative selection. Study findings and constraints: A significant rise in TCR diversity by C4D1 was seen for CD4+ but not CD8+ cells.

This clonotype originated in a human donor with classical Hodgkin lymphoma. This chain connects TRBV14 to TRBJ1-2; 7 bases fit TRBD1. This sample comprised CD4+ T cells from blood, obtained before the fourth cycle of nivolumab. CDR3 sequence (DNA): TGTGCCAGCAGCCAAACTCAGCCTGGGACAGATGGCTACACCTTC. This translates into CASSQTQPGTDGYTF.